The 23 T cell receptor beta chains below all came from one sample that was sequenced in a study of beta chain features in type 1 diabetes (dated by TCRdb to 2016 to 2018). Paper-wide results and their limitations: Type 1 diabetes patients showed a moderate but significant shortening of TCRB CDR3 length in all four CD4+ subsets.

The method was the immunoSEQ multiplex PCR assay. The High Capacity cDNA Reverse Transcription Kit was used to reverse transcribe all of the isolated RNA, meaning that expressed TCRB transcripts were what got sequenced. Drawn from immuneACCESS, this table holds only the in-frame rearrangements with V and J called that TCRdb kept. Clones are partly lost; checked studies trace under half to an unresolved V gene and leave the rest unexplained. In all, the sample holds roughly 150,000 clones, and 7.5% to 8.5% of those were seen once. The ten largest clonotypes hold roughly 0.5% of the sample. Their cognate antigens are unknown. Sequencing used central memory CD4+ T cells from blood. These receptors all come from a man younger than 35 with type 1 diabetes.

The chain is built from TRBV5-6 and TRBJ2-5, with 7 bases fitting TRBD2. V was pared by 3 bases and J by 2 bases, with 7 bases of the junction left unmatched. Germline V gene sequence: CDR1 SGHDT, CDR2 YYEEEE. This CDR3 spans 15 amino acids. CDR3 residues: CASSSPGGPQETQYF. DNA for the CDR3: TGTGCCAGCAGCTCGCCGGGGGGACCTCAAGAGACCCAGTACTTC.

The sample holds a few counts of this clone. In DNA, the CDR3 is TGTGCCATCAGTGAGCGGGACAGGGGCGGTTCACCCCTCCACTTT. Its protein product is CAISERDRGGSPLHF. This rearrangement joins TRBV10-3 to TRBJ1-6, with 10 bases aligning to TRBD1. The germline CDR1 and CDR2 sequences are ENHRY and SYGVKD. This CDR3 region has 15 residues. The J segment lost 9 bases and the V segment lost 2 bases, leaving 4 bases of the junction unmatched.

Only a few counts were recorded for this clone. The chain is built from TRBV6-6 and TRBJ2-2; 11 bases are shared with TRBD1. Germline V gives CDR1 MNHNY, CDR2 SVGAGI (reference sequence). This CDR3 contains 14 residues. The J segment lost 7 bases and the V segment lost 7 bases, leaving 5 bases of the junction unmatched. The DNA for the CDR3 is TGTGCCAGCAACTGGGACAGGGGGAGCGGGGAGCTGTTTTTT. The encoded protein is CASNWDRGSGELFF.

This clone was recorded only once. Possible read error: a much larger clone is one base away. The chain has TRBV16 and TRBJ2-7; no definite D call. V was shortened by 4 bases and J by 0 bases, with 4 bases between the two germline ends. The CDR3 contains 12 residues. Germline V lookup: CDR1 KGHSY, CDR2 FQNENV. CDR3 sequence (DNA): TGTGCCAGCAGCCGTAGCTCCTACGAGCAGTACTTC. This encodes CASSRSSYEQYF. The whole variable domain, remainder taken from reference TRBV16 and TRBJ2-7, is GEEVAQTPKHLVRGEGQKAKLYCAPIKGHSYVFWYQQVLKNEFKFLISFQNENVFDETGMPKERFSAKCLPNSPCSLEIQATKLEDSAVYFCASSRSSYEQYFGPGTRLTVT.

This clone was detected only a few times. Written as DNA, the CDR3 is TGTGCCAGCAGCTCAGGACAGACCCGCTCCTACAATGAGCAGTTCTTC. It specifies CASSSGQTRSYNEQFF. The J gene is TRBJ2-1, the V gene TRBV5-5, with a tentative D call TRBD1 (6 bases). Germline V gene lookup returns CDR1 SGHKS and CDR2 YYEKEE (reference sequence). Trimming took off 3 bases at V and 0 bases at J, with 13 bases between the two ends. The CDR3 loop spans 16 amino acids.

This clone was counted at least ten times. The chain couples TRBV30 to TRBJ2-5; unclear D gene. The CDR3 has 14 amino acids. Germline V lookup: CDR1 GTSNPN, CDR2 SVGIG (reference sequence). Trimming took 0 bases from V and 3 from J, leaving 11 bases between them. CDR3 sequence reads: CAWSVPPPKETQYF. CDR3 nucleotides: TGTGCCTGGAGTGTACCCCCACCTAAAGAGACCCAGTACTTC.

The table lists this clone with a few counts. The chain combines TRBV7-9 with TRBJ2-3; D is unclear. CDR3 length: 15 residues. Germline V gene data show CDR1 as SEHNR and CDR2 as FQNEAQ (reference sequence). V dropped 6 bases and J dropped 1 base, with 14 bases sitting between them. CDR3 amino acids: CASRNSVSRTDTQYF. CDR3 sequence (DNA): TGTGCCAGCAGGAATTCGGTGTCTCGCACAGATACGCAGTATTTT.

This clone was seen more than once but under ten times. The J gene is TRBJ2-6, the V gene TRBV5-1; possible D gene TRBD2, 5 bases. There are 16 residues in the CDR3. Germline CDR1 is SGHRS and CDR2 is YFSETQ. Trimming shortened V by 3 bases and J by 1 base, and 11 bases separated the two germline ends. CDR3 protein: CASSSTGISGANVLTF. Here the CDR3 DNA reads TGCGCCAGCAGCTCGACGGGGATTTCTGGGGCCAACGTCCTGACTTTC.

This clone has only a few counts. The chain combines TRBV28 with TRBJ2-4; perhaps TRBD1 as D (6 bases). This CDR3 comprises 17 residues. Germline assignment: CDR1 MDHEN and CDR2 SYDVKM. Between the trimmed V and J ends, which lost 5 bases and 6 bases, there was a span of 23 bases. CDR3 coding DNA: TGTGCCAGCAGTAACAATACAGGGCCGTGGCTGGGAAACATTCAGTACTTC. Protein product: CASSNNTGPWLGNIQYF.

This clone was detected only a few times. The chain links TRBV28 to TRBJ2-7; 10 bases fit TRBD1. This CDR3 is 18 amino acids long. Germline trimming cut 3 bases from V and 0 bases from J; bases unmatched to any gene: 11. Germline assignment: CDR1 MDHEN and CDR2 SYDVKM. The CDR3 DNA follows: TGTGCCAGCAGTTTCATTTCGACCGGGACAGGGGACTCCTACGAGCAGTACTTC. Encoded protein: CASSFISTGTGDSYEQYF.

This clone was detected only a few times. The CDR3 region has the DNA TGCGCCAGCAGCTTTGAGGGACTAGCCAGATACAATGAGCAGTTCTTC. It translates to CASSFEGLARYNEQFF. The chain recombines TRBV5-1 with TRBJ2-1; 9 bases align to TRBD2. From germline, CDR1 is SGHRS and CDR2 YFSETQ. CDR3 length: 16 residues. The junction had 7 bases not matched to a gene; V was cut back by 2 bases and J by 4 bases.

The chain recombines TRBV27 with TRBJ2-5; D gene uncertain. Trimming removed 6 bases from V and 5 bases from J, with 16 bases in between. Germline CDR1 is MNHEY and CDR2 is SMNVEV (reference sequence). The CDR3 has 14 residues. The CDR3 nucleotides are TGTGCCAGCAGAACCCAATATCGAGAGGAGACCCAGTACTTC. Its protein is CASRTQYREETQYF.

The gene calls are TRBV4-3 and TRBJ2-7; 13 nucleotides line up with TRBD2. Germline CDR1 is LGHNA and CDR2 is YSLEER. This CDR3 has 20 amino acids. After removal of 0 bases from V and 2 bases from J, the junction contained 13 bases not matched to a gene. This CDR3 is CASSQEGRTSGGPLPYEQYF. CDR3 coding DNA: TGCGCCAGCAGCCAAGAAGGTAGGACTAGCGGGGGTCCCCTCCCCTACGAGCAGTACTTC.

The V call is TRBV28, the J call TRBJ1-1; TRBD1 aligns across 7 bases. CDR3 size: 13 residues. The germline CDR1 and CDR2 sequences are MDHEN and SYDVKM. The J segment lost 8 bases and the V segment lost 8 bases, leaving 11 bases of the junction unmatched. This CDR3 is CASRKQGITEAFF. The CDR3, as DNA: TGTGCCAGCCGTAAACAGGGGATTACGGAAGCTTTCTTT. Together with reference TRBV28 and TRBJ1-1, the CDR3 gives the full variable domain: DVKVTQSSRYLVKRTGEKVFLECVQDMDHENMFWYRQDPGLGLRLIYFSYDVKMKEKGDIPEGYSVSREKKERFSLILESASTNQTSMYLCASRKQGITEAFFGQGTRLTVV.

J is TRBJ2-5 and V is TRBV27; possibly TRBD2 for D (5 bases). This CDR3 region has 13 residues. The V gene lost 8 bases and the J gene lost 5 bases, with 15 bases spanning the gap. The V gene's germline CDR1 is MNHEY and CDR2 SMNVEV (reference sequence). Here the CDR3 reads CASGPRPGETQYF. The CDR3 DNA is TGTGCCAGCGGCCCCAGACCGGGGGAGACCCAGTACTTC.

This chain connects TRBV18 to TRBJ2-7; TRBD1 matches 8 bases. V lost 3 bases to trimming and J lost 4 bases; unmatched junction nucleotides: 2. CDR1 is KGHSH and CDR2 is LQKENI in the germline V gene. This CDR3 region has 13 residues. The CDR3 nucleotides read TGTGCCAGCTCACCGGACAGGGCATACGAGCAGTACTTC. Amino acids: CASSPDRAYEQYF.

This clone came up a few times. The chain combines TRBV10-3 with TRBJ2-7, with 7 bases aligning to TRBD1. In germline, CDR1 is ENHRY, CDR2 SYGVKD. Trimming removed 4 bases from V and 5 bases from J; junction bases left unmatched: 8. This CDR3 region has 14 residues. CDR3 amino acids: CAISVRGSNHEQYF. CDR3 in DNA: TGTGCCATCAGTGTCAGGGGGAGTAACCACGAGCAGTACTTC.

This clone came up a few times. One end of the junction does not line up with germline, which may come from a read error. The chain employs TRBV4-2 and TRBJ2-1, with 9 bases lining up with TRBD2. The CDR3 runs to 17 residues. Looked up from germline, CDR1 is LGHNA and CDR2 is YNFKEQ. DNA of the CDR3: TGTGCCAGCAGCCAAGATCCTCTAGCGGGATCCTTCAATGAGCAGTTCTTC. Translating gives CASSQDPLAGSFNEQFF.

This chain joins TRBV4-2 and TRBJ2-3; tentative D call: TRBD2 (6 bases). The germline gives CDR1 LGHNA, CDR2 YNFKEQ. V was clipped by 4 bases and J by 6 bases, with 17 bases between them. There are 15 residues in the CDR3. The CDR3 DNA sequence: TGTGCCAGCAGCCGGACCGGGGAGGTGGGGGATACGCAGTATTTT. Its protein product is CASSRTGEVGDTQYF.

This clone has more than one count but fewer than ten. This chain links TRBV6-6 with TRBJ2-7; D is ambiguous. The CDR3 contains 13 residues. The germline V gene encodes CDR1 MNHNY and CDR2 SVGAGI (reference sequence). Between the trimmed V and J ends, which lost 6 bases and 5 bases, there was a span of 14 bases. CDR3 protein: CASSRGLRDEQYF. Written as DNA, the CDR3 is TGTGCCAGCAGCAGAGGCCTCCGGGACGAGCAGTACTTC.

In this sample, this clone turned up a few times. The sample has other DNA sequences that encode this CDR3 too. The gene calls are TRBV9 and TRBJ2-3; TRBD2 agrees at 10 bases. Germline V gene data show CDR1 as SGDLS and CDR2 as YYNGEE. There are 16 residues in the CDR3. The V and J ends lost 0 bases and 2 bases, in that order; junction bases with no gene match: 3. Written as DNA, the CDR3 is TGTGCCAGCAGCGTAGGGCTAGCGGGGGTCACAGATACGCAGTATTTT. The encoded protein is CASSVGLAGVTDTQYF. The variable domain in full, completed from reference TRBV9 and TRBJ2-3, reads DSGVTQTPKHLITATGQRVTLRCSPRSGDLSVYWYQQSLDQGLQFLIQYYNGEERAKGNILERFSAQQFPDLHSELNLSSLELGDSALYFCASSVGLAGVTDTQYFGPGTRLTVL.

The CDR3 DNA reads as TGTGCCAGCAGCCCCAAGACCCCGGGGGCCAAAAACATTCAGTACTTC. Protein sequence: CASSPKTPGAKNIQYF. The genes are TRBV13 and TRBJ2-4, with a weak D call TRBD2 (5 bases). The V and J ends lost 5 bases and 1 base respectively, with 15 bases between them. Germline V lookup: CDR1 PRHDT, CDR2 FYEKMQ (reference sequence). This CDR3 contains 16 residues. Complete variable domain (other parts from reference TRBV13 and TRBJ2-4): AAGVIQSPRHLIKEKRETATLKCYPIPRHDTVYWYQQGPGQDPQFLISFYEKMQSDKGSIPDRFSAQQFSDYHSELNMSSLELGDSALYFCASSPKTPGAKNIQYFGAGTRLSVL.

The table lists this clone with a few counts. CDR3 nucleotides: TGTGCCAGCGCAAACGGGGGGAGGGAGACCCAGTACTTC. Translated, it gives CASANGGRETQYF. The chain combines TRBV7-2 with TRBJ2-5; TRBD2 matches at 7 bases. This CDR3 has 13 amino acids. V lost 8 bases to trimming and J lost 5 bases; unmatched junction nucleotides: 8. Germline values: CDR1 SGHTA, CDR2 FQGNSA.